This T cell receptor (beta chain) was profiled in a study of OX40 agonist ivuxolimab in advanced cancers. On the study more broadly: Of the participants, about 40% had some prior anti-PD-1, anti-PD-L1 or anti-CTLA-4 therapy, which was allowed.

The CDR3 length is 13 residues. The V gene's germline CDR1 is ENHRY and CDR2 SYGVKD. The protocol was immunoSEQ multiplex PCR, while the TCRdb copy is restricted to in-frame clones and leaves out a portion. This repertoire shows 65,000 to 75,000 clones, 80% to 95% found once; its top ten account for less than 0.55%. This clone was seen only once. The material sequenced was CD4+ or CD8+ T cells sorted from blood, taken in a trial of the OX40 agonist ivuxolimab. This sequence originates from an adult with an advanced solid tumor such as melanoma, head and neck, liver or kidney cancer. The chain uses TRBV10-3 and TRBJ2-5; D uncertain. The J call may be in error: the DNA end matches TRBJ2-7 better. CDR3 in DNA: TGTGCCATCAGTGAGTCTCGACAAGGCGAGCAGTACTTC. Its translation: CAISESRQGEQYF.